This T cell receptor beta chain was obtained from a study of CD8 T cells in cerebrospinal fluid in Alzheimer's disease. General study points: Compared with controls, mild cognitive impairment or Alzheimer's disease patients showed higher maximum CSF clone percentages.

This clonotype is medium-sized (0.01 to 0.1%) by frequency. Its target is not known. Reanalyzing the 10x single-cell sequencing reads, TCRdb keeps one entry per CDR3 protein, without DNA. The sample shows about 1,600 distinct CDR3 sequences, and about 9.3% sits with its ten largest clones. This CDR3 has 11 amino acids. The specimen sequenced was cerebrospinal fluid. The sequence came from a human donor in good health. The chain employs TRBV12-3 or TRBV12-4 and TRBJ2-7. The CDR3 sequence: CASLPSYEQYF.